A selection of T cell receptor beta chains follows, all from one sample in a study of T cell responses to AZD1222 COVID-19 vaccine. Libraries were prepared by immunoSEQ multiplex PCR; TCRdb keeps only in-frame clonotypes and omits some of them. The sample includes 170,000 or so clones, 90% seen only once; the top ten take approximately 1.5%. Specimen: peripheral blood, collected on day 0 of AZD1222 vaccination. The receptors stem from an adult in good health. Each CDR3 is given with its conserved first and last residue. The order of the fields is J gene, V gene, clone size, D gene, CDR3 DNA, CDR3 protein. The D gene is left open where the match is weak. Size is omitted from some rows. Given values are once, few, many or a class for expanded clones.

j_gene: TRBJ1-3; v_gene: TRBV5-1; abundance: NA; d_gene: NA; CDR3nt: TGCGCCAGCAGTCCAACGGGGGACGCCGCTGGAAACACCATATATTTT; CDR3aa: CASSPTGDAAGNTIYF
j_gene: TRBJ1-1; v_gene: TRBV7-2; abundance: NA; d_gene: NA; CDR3nt: TGTGCCAGCAGCTTAGTAGAGAACACTGAAGCTTTCTTT; CDR3aa: CASSLVENTEAFF
j_gene: TRBJ1-6; v_gene: TRBV12-3/TRBV12-4; abundance: NA; d_gene: NA; CDR3nt: TGTGCCAGCACCCCAAGGGGGAATTCACCCCTCCACTTT; CDR3aa: CASTPRGNSPLHF
j_gene: TRBJ1-3; v_gene: TRBV6-5; abundance: NA; d_gene: NA; CDR3nt: TGTGCCAGCACTCAACCCGGGACGGACGGAAACACCATATATTTT; CDR3aa: CASTQPGTDGNTIYF
j_gene: TRBJ1-4; v_gene: TRBV6-6; abundance: NA; d_gene: NA; CDR3nt: TGTGCCAGCAGGTCGAGTGAAAAACTGTTTTTT; CDR3aa: CASRSSEKLFF
j_gene: TRBJ1-5; v_gene: TRBV19; abundance: NA; d_gene: NA; CDR3nt: TGTGCCAGTAGTATCAAATCCGGGACCCCGAGATGGCCCCAGCATTTT; CDR3aa: CASSIKSGTPRWPQHF
j_gene: TRBJ2-2; v_gene: TRBV6-5; abundance: once; d_gene: NA; CDR3nt: TGTGCCAGCAGTTCACCGGGCTCGACCGGGGAGCTGTTTTTT; CDR3aa: CASSSPGSTGELFF
j_gene: TRBJ1-4; v_gene: TRBV7-2; abundance: NA; d_gene: NA; CDR3nt: TGTGCCAGCAGCATTAGGCTTGGGGGGGGCGAAAAACTGTTTTTT; CDR3aa: CASSIRLGGGEKLFF
j_gene: TRBJ1-1; v_gene: TRBV6-6; abundance: NA; d_gene: TRBD1; CDR3nt: TGTGCCAGCAGCGACAGGGAGAACACTGAAGCTTTCTTT; CDR3aa: CASSDRENTEAFF
j_gene: TRBJ1-1; v_gene: TRBV27; abundance: NA; d_gene: NA; CDR3nt: TGTGCCAGCGGTCGGGGGCAGGGGAACACTGAAGCTTTCTTT; CDR3aa: CASGRGQGNTEAFF
j_gene: TRBJ1-2; v_gene: TRBV5-1; abundance: NA; d_gene: TRBD1; CDR3nt: TGCGCCAGCGGCCCGAGCGGGACAGACTATGGCTACACCTTC; CDR3aa: CASGPSGTDYGYTF
j_gene: TRBJ1-3; v_gene: TRBV5-1; abundance: NA; d_gene: NA; CDR3nt: TGCGCCAGCAGCTTGTTGAGCGGGGGCTCTGGAAACACCATATATTTT; CDR3aa: CASSLLSGGSGNTIYF
j_gene: TRBJ1-2; v_gene: TRBV28; abundance: NA; d_gene: NA; CDR3nt: TGTGCCAGCAGTCCGGGACCCCTGGGCTACACCTTC; CDR3aa: CASSPGPLGYTF
j_gene: TRBJ1-3; v_gene: TRBV7-9; abundance: few; d_gene: NA; CDR3nt: TGTGCCAGCGCCAGCAGAAACACCATATATTTT; CDR3aa: CASASRNTIYF
j_gene: TRBJ1-2; v_gene: TRBV5-8; abundance: NA; d_gene: NA; CDR3nt: TGTGCCAGCAGCCCTACAAGGGGCTACACCTTC; CDR3aa: CASSPTRGYTF
j_gene: TRBJ1-6; v_gene: TRBV6-5; abundance: NA; d_gene: NA; CDR3nt: TGTGCCATCAGACAGCTTCATAATTCACCCCTCCACTTT; CDR3aa: CAIRQLHNSPLHF
j_gene: TRBJ2-3; v_gene: TRBV28; abundance: NA; d_gene: NA; CDR3nt: TGTGCCAGCAGGGGAGCTAGCGCCGGGACAGATACGCAGTATTTT; CDR3aa: CASRGASAGTDTQYF
j_gene: TRBJ2-1; v_gene: TRBV19; abundance: NA; d_gene: NA; CDR3nt: TGTGCCAGTAGTATAGCGGGGGCTTACTCCTACAATGAGCAGTTCTTC; CDR3aa: CASSIAGAYSYNEQFF
j_gene: TRBJ1-5; v_gene: TRBV27; abundance: NA; d_gene: NA; CDR3nt: TGTGCCAGCAAAACCATTGGGGGGTCGGGGCCCCAGCATTTT; CDR3aa: CASKTIGGSGPQHF
j_gene: TRBJ1-4; v_gene: TRBV5-5; abundance: NA; d_gene: NA; CDR3nt: TGTGCCAGCAGCCCGGCGACACGGCATGAAAAACTGTTTTTT; CDR3aa: CASSPATRHEKLFF
j_gene: TRBJ1-5; v_gene: TRBV7-2; abundance: NA; d_gene: NA; CDR3nt: TGTGCCAGCAGCTTATCGGGATATCAGCCCCAGCATTTT; CDR3aa: CASSLSGYQPQHF
j_gene: TRBJ1-6; v_gene: TRBV2; abundance: NA; d_gene: TRBD1; CDR3nt: TGTGCCAGCAGTGTCAGGGGGGCGAGCTCCTATAATTCACCCCTCCACTTT; CDR3aa: CASSVRGASSYNSPLHF
j_gene: TRBJ2-5; v_gene: TRBV2; abundance: NA; d_gene: TRBD1; CDR3nt: TGTGCCAGCAGTGATGGACAGGGTGGTGTCGAGACCCAGTACTTC; CDR3aa: CASSDGQGGVETQYF
j_gene: TRBJ1-2; v_gene: TRBV2; abundance: NA; d_gene: NA; CDR3nt: TGTGCCAGCAGTGGAGGGGGGTCTTACTATGGCTACACCTTC; CDR3aa: CASSGGGSYYGYTF
j_gene: TRBJ2-2; v_gene: TRBV12-3/TRBV12-4; abundance: few; d_gene: NA; CDR3nt: TGTGCCAGCCAACGGGAGAACACCGGGGAGCTGTTTTTT; CDR3aa: CASQRENTGELFF
j_gene: TRBJ2-3; v_gene: TRBV6-6; abundance: NA; d_gene: NA; CDR3nt: TGTGCCAGCAGGGGGTTATCTAGCACAGATACGCAGTATTTT; CDR3aa: CASRGLSSTDTQYF
j_gene: TRBJ1-2; v_gene: TRBV5-8; abundance: once; d_gene: NA; CDR3nt: TGTGCCAGCAGCTTGGCGGGTCAACTTATCTATGGCTACACCTTC; CDR3aa: CASSLAGQLIYGYTF
j_gene: TRBJ1-6; v_gene: TRBV5-4; abundance: NA; d_gene: NA; CDR3nt: TGTGCCAGCAGCCTGACCGCCTCCTATAATTCACCCCTCCACTTT; CDR3aa: CASSLTASYNSPLHF